Included here is one T cell receptor (beta chain) sequence, with context. Its antigen remains unidentified. This sample stems from a study of T-cell memory formation after mild COVID-19. At the level of the study: TCR clustering was largely donor specific.

Findings and limits, study-wide: CD4+ contracting clones lay mainly in CM and EM, CD8+ ones in EMRA. In pre-infection memory, a portion of responding clones appeared, which suggested that cross-reactive memory joined. Clones that contracted from day 15 to 85 were balanced CD4/CD8, while later expanders leaned CD4+.

The CDR3 consists of 13 residues. V shed 10 bases and J shed 3 bases, with 14 bases lying between them. In germline, CDR1 is KGHDR, CDR2 SFDVKD. TCRdb independently ran MiXCR on the 5' RACE reads; one entry per CDR3 protein. The sample holds approximately 400,000 distinct CDR3 sequences, roughly 26% seen once. J is TRBJ1-1 and V is TRBV24-1, with D perhaps matching TRBD1 (6 bases). Sequences were obtained from PBMCs or a T cell subset sorted from them (not recorded which). The receptor was isolated from an adult woman who had mild COVID-19 (a few samples of this study predate the infection). Cell type and time point are not known. In DNA form, the CDR3 reads TGTGCCACGAGAACAGGGTTGTACACTGAAGCTTTCTTT. Residues: CATRTGLYTEAFF.